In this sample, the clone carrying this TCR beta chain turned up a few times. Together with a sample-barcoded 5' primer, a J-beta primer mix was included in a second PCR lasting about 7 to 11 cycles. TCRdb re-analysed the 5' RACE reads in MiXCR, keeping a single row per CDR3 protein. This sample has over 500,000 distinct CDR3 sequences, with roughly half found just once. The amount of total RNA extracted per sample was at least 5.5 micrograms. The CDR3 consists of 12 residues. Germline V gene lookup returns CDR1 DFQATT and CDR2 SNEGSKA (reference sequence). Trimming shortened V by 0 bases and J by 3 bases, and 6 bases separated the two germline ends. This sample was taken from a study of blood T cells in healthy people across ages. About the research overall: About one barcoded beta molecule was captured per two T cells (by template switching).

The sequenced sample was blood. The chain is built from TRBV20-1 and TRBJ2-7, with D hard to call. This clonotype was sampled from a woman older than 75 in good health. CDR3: CSARDRRYEQYF. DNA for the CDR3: TGCAGTGCTAGAGACAGGCGCTACGAGCAGTACTTC.